Listed here are 8 T cell receptor beta chains from one sample, sequenced in a study of blood T cell repertoires in COVID-19. TCRdb's table, derived via immunoSEQ multiplex PCR, lists solely in-frame clones and lacks some. This table holds around 100,000 clones, more than 60% found once. Sequenced sample: peripheral blood. The receptors shown here come from a man aged 65 to 79 with active or convalescent COVID-19.

This clone came up once. The V and J genes are TRBV14 and TRBJ1-1, with 9 positions matching TRBD1. Germline lookup yields CDR1 SGHDN and CDR2 FVKESK. This CDR3 is 19 amino acids long. Trimming cost V 4 bases and J 5 bases; bases outside gene matches: 20. The CDR3 here is CASSRYTAYRGRNGTEAFF. CDR3 sequence (DNA): TGTGCCAGCAGCCGATACACTGCTTACAGGGGGCGAAATGGGACTGAAGCTTTCTTT.

This sequence joins TRBV28 and TRBJ1-5, with 10 bases aligning to TRBD1. Germline V gene sequence: CDR1 MDHEN, CDR2 SYDVKM. Trimming cost V 3 bases and J 4 bases; bases outside gene matches: 3. The CDR3 is 15 residues long. This CDR3 is CASSFLGQGNQPQHF. DNA for the CDR3: TGTGCCAGCAGTTTTTTGGGACAGGGGAATCAGCCCCAGCATTTT.

Only one count was recorded for this clone. J is TRBJ1-6 and V is TRBV7-3, with D uncertain. CDR1 and CDR2 from the germline V gene are SGHTA and FQGTGA. The germline V and J ends were trimmed by 5 bases and 9 bases, with 17 bases remaining between them. The CDR3 is 15 residues long. CDR3 nucleotide sequence: TGTGCCAGCAGCGCATCCGCGGGTTTAGGTTCACCCCTCCACTTT. Translated: CASSASAGLGSPLHF.

This clone was recorded a few times. The V call is TRBV3-1 (or the pseudogene TRBV3-2), the J call TRBJ2-7; 11 nucleotides match TRBD2. Germline V lookup: CDR1 LGHDT, CDR2 YNNKEL (reference sequence). This CDR3 spans 14 amino acids. Trimming at V came to 4 bases and at J to 4 bases, leaving 3 bases not matched to a gene. This chain's CDR3 is CASSPASGRYEQYF. The CDR3 bases are TGTGCCAGCAGCCCCGCTAGCGGGAGGTACGAGCAGTACTTC.

This clone was recorded a few times. The CDR3 DNA sequence: TGTGCCAGCAGTGAGGACAGGGGTAGCCTGGGCTACACCTTC. Translated: CASSEDRGSLGYTF. This sequence joins TRBV2 and TRBJ1-2, with 9 positions matching TRBD1. Germline CDR1 SNHLY, CDR2 FYNNEI. After removal of 3 bases from V and 8 bases from J, the junction contained 7 bases not matched to a gene. CDR3 length equals 14 residues.

The rearrangement joins TRBV4-2 to TRBJ2-7; perhaps TRBD2 as D (6 bases). Germline V CDR1 and CDR2: LGHNA, YNFKEQ. The CDR3 contains 17 residues. Trimming removed 0 bases from V and 4 bases from J, with 19 bases in between. The CDR3 loop reads CASSQEVGGSGAYEQYF. The CDR3 nucleotides read TGTGCCAGCAGCCAAGAGGTAGGTGGTAGCGGAGCTTACGAGCAGTACTTC.

J is TRBJ2-2 and V is TRBV9; TRBD1 aligns across 8 bases. Germline V gene sequence: CDR1 SGDLS, CDR2 YYNGEE. Trimming cost V 2 bases and J 6 bases; bases outside gene matches: 3. CDR3 length: 14 amino acids. In nucleotides, the CDR3 is TGTGCCAGCAGCGTTTCACAGGGGGCCGGGGAGCTGTTTTTT. This codes for CASSVSQGAGELFF.

This rearrangement joins TRBV28 to TRBJ2-5; 10 bases fit TRBD1. CDR1 is MDHEN, CDR2 SYDVKM, per germline. The CDR3 contains 18 residues. J was trimmed by 5 bases and V by 3 bases; bases with no gene match: 15. In nucleotides, the CDR3 is TGTGCCAGCAGTTTTCGGGGATTAGCGGGGACAGGGGTCGAGACCCAGTACTTC. Encoded protein: CASSFRGLAGTGVETQYF.